This TCR beta chain was sequenced during a study of blood T cell repertoires in COVID-19 (dated by TCRdb to the early 2020s). Broadly, across the study: The collaborator samples originated in the United States, Italy and Spain and spanned the acute and convalescent phases of COVID-19. The prospective study material was composed of cDNA or gDNA derived from T cells, B-cell-depleted T cells, or PBMCs. The dataset comprised deeply sampled blood TCRbeta repertoires from subjects exposed to, actively infected with, or recovered from COVID-19. A freely available public database, intended as a resource for researchers studying the immune response to SARS-CoV-2, is where the repertoires were released. The samples were drawn from the first 160 participants of the ongoing ImmuneRACE study and from under 1,500 subjects provided by 6 global collaborators. Sample metadata almost always included a de-identified subject ID, COVID-19 status, age in years and sex. Where available, HLA class I and class II types were obtained from metadata supplied by the sample provider rather than from assay-based typing. Study-wide conclusions, independent of this receptor: The amount of clinical and demographic metadata varied by source and participant and was provided uncurated.

At the junction V is shortened by 0 bases and J by 4 bases; bases outside the gene matches: 7. From a lookup of the germline V gene, CDR1 and CDR2 are MNHEY and SVGAGI. The CDR3 contains 16 residues, cysteine and phenylalanine counted. Only the CDR3 DNA is retained, 48 bases long and in frame from the first base. In the prospective study, participants were roughly 18 to 100 years old, resided in 24 geographic areas of the United States, and were enrolled through a virtual design. Cohort assignment in the prospective study relied on participant-reported clinical history from a screening survey and a study questionnaire. Each participant in the prospective study had whole blood, serum and a nasopharyngeal or oropharyngeal swab collected by mobile phlebotomists. Over a roughly two-month period, participants in the prospective study had the option of providing additional blood draws and questionnaires. Before DNA extraction, blood samples from the prospective study were shipped at room temperature or frozen.

TCRbeta CDR3 regions were amplified from genomic DNA by means of the immunoSEQ Assay, a bias-controlled multiplex PCR. As for how the authors treated the data: The number of nucleated cells in each sample was estimated by amplification of reference gene primers within the assay. To quantify the absolute abundance of each unique TCRbeta CDR3 rearrangement, sequence reads were collapsed and filtered. Productive Simpson clonality was computed per sample as the square root of Simpson's diversity index over productive rearrangements. TCRdb took this table from immuneACCESS and kept in-frame rearrangements with V and J called. Such tables lack part of the clones; where checked against another copy, unresolved V genes explain under half of the gap, and the rest is unexplained. V, J and clone size derive from that table, while D and trimming were established from the DNA sequence. This sample is represented by under 500,000 clones; about 85% of them were singletons. The ten largest clones represent almost 2% of the sample.

This clone showed up just once. No cognate antigen has been identified for it. Per-nucleotide qualities are absent, and no much larger clonotype sits a single base away. Sequencing was performed on PBMCs or T cells enriched from blood (not recorded which). The sequence came from a woman under 30 with acute COVID-19. The chain joins TRBV6-5 to TRBJ1-2, with 8 junctional bases fitting TRBD1. The CDR3 region has the sequence CASSYSFPGTGYGYTF. The nucleotide sequence reads TGTGCCAGCAGTTACTCGTTCCCCGGGACAGGCTATGGCTACACCTTC.